Each of the 19 T cell receptor beta chains below was sequenced from the same sample in a study of OX40 agonist ivuxolimab in advanced cancers. The method was immunoSEQ multiplex PCR; TCRdb's version includes in-frame clones alone and lacks a portion of them. Of approximately 60,000 clones in the sample, 81% are singletons; the top ten hold about 1%. Sequenced here: CD4+ or CD8+ T cells sorted from blood, sampled in a trial of the OX40 agonist ivuxolimab. All receptors come from an adult with an advanced solid tumor such as melanoma, head and neck, liver or kidney cancer.

This rearrangement joins TRBV19 to TRBJ1-5; no reliable D call. CDR1 is LNHDA, CDR2 SQIVND, per germline (reference sequence). CDR3 length: 14 residues. V lost 4 bases, J lost 4 bases, and 11 bases lay in between. This chain's CDR3 is CASSKQSGNQPQHF. DNA for the CDR3: TGTGCCAGTAGTAAGCAAAGTGGGAATCAGCCCCAGCATTTT.

The rearrangement joins TRBV11-2 to TRBJ1-4; maybe TRBD1 (5 bases). Germline-derived CDR1 and CDR2 are SGHAT and FQNNGV. CDR3 length: 12 residues. Trimming cost V 6 bases and J 10 bases, with 12 bases left between them. CDR3 sequence: CASSFQGPKLFF. Written as DNA, the CDR3 is TGTGCCAGCAGTTTTCAGGGCCCAAAACTGTTTTTT.

The V gene is TRBV7-2, the J gene TRBJ2-7, with D possibly being TRBD1 (6 bases). V was trimmed by 2 bases and J by 3 bases, leaving 8 bases between them. CDR1 is SGHTA, CDR2 FQGNSA, per germline. The CDR3 sequence is 13 residues long. As DNA, the CDR3 is TGTGCCAGCAGCTTAAACAGGGACTACGAGCAGTACTTC. This translates into CASSLNRDYEQYF.

V and J are TRBV30 and TRBJ2-3, with 12 bases aligning to TRBD2. V was clipped by 4 bases and J by 1 base; unmatched bases: 9. The CDR3 length is 17 residues. Germline-derived CDR1 and CDR2 are GTSNPN and SVGIG (reference sequence). For the CDR3, the DNA is TGTGCCTGGACCCTAGCGGGGGGGCAAGTTGGCACAGATACGCAGTATTTT. Translating gives CAWTLAGGQVGTDTQYF.

The V and J genes are TRBV7-3 and TRBJ1-1; D unresolved. CDR1 SGHTA and CDR2 FQGTGA come from the germline V gene. V was cut by 5 bases and J by 1 base, with 8 bases left in between. The CDR3 is made up of 13 amino acids. The CDR3 is CASSVSTNTEAFF. DNA for the CDR3: TGTGCCAGCAGCGTATCGACGAACACTGAAGCTTTCTTT.

The gene calls are TRBV11-3 and TRBJ2-2; perhaps TRBD2 as D (6 bases). This CDR3 is built from 16 residues. V lost 5 bases to trimming and J lost 0 bases, with 13 bases between them. Germline V gene sequence: CDR1 SGHNT, CDR2 YENEEA. CDR3 sequence (DNA): TGTGCCAGCAGCCCGGTGCGGGGTGCGAACACCGGGGAGCTGTTTTTT. Protein: CASSPVRGANTGELFF.

The chain recombines TRBV5-1 with TRBJ1-6; D may be TRBD1 (5 bases). The CDR3 length is 16 residues. The V gene lost 2 bases and the J gene lost 10 bases, with 19 bases spanning the gap. The germline V gene encodes CDR1 SGHRS and CDR2 YFSETQ. The CDR3 here is CASSLSLRRVGSPLHF. The CDR3 coding sequence is TGCGCCAGCAGCTTAAGTTTACGCAGGGTGGGGTCACCCCTCCACTTT.

This clone was counted a single time. This chain connects TRBV5-1 to TRBJ2-1; D gene unclear. Germline-derived CDR1 and CDR2 are SGHRS and YFSETQ. V was pared by 4 bases and J by 0 bases, with 8 bases between. This CDR3 is 14 amino acids long. CDR3 sequence (DNA): TGCGCCAGCAGCGCTCCGAGCTCCTACAATGAGCAGTTCTTC. It specifies CASSAPSSYNEQFF.

V usage is TRBV9 and J usage is TRBJ2-5, with D unresolved. V was pared by 0 bases and J by 5 bases, with 8 bases between. The CDR3 extends over 13 amino acids. The germline CDR1 and CDR2 sequences are SGDLS and YYNGEE. This CDR3 reads CASSVGQLETQYF. In DNA form, the CDR3 reads TGTGCCAGCAGCGTAGGCCAGCTGGAGACCCAGTACTTC.

V usage is TRBV4-2 and J usage is TRBJ2-3; D gene ambiguous. This CDR3 comprises 13 residues. Deletions cut 2 bases from V and 5 bases from J, with 8 bases between. From germline, CDR1 is LGHNA and CDR2 YNFKEQ. CDR3 nucleotides: TGTGCCAGCAGCCAACCCTGGGGAGATACGCAGTATTTT. Its translation: CASSQPWGDTQYF.

The V call is TRBV28, the J call TRBJ2-1; the D gene is possibly TRBD1 (6 bases). CDR3 length equals 16 residues. V dropped 4 bases and J dropped 2 bases, with 15 bases sitting between them. Looked up from germline, CDR1 is MDHEN and CDR2 is SYDVKM. CDR3 region: CASSSVQGLPYNEQFF. In nucleotides, the CDR3 is TGTGCCAGCAGTTCCGTACAGGGTCTCCCCTACAATGAGCAGTTCTTC.

V gene TRBV5-8 combines with J gene TRBJ2-3; the D is unclear. CDR1 is SGHTS and CDR2 is YDEGEE in the germline V gene. Trimming took 4 bases from V and 1 from J, leaving 13 bases between them. CDR3 size: 15 residues. CDR3 nucleotides: TGTGCCAGCAGCCTCCGGGCCCCGGGCACAGATACGCAGTATTTT. It is translated as CASSLRAPGTDTQYF. Full variable domain (outside the CDR3, taken from reference TRBV5-8 and TRBJ2-3): EAGVTQSPTHLIKTRGQQATLRCSPISGHTSVYWYQQALGLGLQFLLWYDEGEERNRGNFPPRFSGRQFPNYSSELNVNALELEDSALYLCASSLRAPGTDTQYFGPGTRLTVL.

The chain recombines TRBV7-6 with TRBJ2-2; 8 nucleotides agree with TRBD2. CDR1 and CDR2 from the germline V gene are SGHVS and FNYEAQ. V was clipped by 1 base and J by 3 bases; unmatched bases: 7. The CDR3 loop spans 17 amino acids. CDR3 residues: CASSLEGAGDYTGELFF. The CDR3 DNA follows: TGTGCCAGCAGCTTAGAGGGAGCGGGGGACTACACCGGGGAGCTGTTTTTT.

V usage is TRBV7-6 and J usage is TRBJ2-1, with TRBD2 matching over 12 bases. CDR3 length: 16 amino acids. Germline V lookup: CDR1 SGHVS, CDR2 FNYEAQ. V shed 3 bases, J shed 3 bases, and the junction held 3 bases outside the gene matches. The CDR3 protein is CASSFGLAGYYNEQFF. The CDR3 nucleotides read TGTGCCAGCAGCTTCGGACTAGCGGGATACTACAATGAGCAGTTCTTC.

The sample holds one count of this clone. J is TRBJ2-2 and V is TRBV19; D is uncertain. CDR1 and CDR2 (germline): LNHDA, SQIVND (reference sequence). The CDR3 spans 14 residues. Trimming removed 10 bases at V and 1 base at J, with 13 bases between. Here the CDR3 reads CATRPPGNTGELFF. For the CDR3, the DNA is TGTGCCACTAGACCTCCAGGGAACACCGGGGAGCTGTTTTTT.

V and J are TRBV19 and TRBJ1-4; 8 bases line up with TRBD1. Germline V gene lookup returns CDR1 LNHDA and CDR2 SQIVND (reference sequence). The junction had 9 bases not matched to a gene; V was cut back by 5 bases and J by 7 bases. The CDR3 has 15 amino acids. DNA of the CDR3: TGTGCCAGTAGTCCCCAGACAGGGGTTGGTGAAAAACTGTTTTTT. Its protein product is CASSPQTGVGEKLFF.

V is TRBV7-2 and J is TRBJ2-3; possible D gene TRBD2, 6 bases. Trimming removed 5 bases from V and 1 base from J, with 13 bases in between. From germline, CDR1 is SGHTA and CDR2 FQGNSA. This CDR3 contains 15 residues. The CDR3 loop is CASSGRRARTDTQYF. CDR3 bases: TGTGCCAGCAGCGGTCGGAGGGCGCGCACAGATACGCAGTATTTT.

This clone has more than one count but fewer than ten. V and J are TRBV30 and TRBJ1-1; possible D gene TRBD1, 6 bases. The V gene lost 5 bases and the J gene lost 1 base, with 11 bases spanning the gap. The CDR3 sequence is 13 residues long. Germline CDR1 is GTSNPN and CDR2 is SVGIG (reference sequence). The CDR3 sequence: CAWGGARNTEAFF. The DNA of the CDR3 is TGTGCCTGGGGGGGGGCGAGGAACACTGAAGCTTTCTTT. Full variable domain (rest looked up from reference TRBV30 and TRBJ1-1): SQTIHQWPATLVQPVGSPLSLECTVEGTSNPNLYWYRQAAGRGLQLLFYSVGIGQISSEVPQNLSASRPQDRQFILSSKKLLLSDSGFYLCAWGGARNTEAFFGQGTRLTVV.

The chain is built from TRBV19 and TRBJ2-7; TRBD2 matches 7 bases. Germline V gene sequence: CDR1 LNHDA, CDR2 SQIVND (reference sequence). V was clipped by 5 bases and J by 4 bases; unmatched bases: 5. This CDR3 is 13 amino acids long. CDR3 residues: CASSPEGGYEQYF. CDR3 bases: TGTGCCAGTAGTCCAGAGGGAGGGTACGAGCAGTACTTC.